This TCR beta chain was captured in a study of post-analysis software for immune sequencing data. About this clonotype: The antigen is undetermined.

Unique molecular identifiers had been added to the TCR beta cDNA libraries. Each batch of about 0.95 to 10 million T cells produced some 500,000 cDNA molecules. TCRdb processed the PCR reads anew with MiXCR; each CDR3 protein has one entry. The sample lists about 460,000 distinct CDR3 sequences; under 55% were seen once. Study-wide results and limits: Co-batched samples clustered tightly together by F measure. Controls showed lower frequencies than patients for five TRBV segments, and TRBV5-6, TRBV5-1 and TRBV20-1 were among these.

Between the trimmed V and J ends, which lost 5 bases and 1 base, there was a span of 17 bases. CDR1 SGHNT and CDR2 YENEEA come from the germline V gene. The CDR3 contains 16 residues. The TCR was taken from a girl aged 5-17 years with multiple sclerosis. This chain connects TRBV11-3 to TRBJ2-5; no reliable D call. Specimen: blood. Here the CDR3 reads CASSPGAEPLQETQYF. CDR3 DNA: TGTGCCAGCAGCCCCGGTGCAGAGCCACTCCAAGAGACCCAGTACTTC.